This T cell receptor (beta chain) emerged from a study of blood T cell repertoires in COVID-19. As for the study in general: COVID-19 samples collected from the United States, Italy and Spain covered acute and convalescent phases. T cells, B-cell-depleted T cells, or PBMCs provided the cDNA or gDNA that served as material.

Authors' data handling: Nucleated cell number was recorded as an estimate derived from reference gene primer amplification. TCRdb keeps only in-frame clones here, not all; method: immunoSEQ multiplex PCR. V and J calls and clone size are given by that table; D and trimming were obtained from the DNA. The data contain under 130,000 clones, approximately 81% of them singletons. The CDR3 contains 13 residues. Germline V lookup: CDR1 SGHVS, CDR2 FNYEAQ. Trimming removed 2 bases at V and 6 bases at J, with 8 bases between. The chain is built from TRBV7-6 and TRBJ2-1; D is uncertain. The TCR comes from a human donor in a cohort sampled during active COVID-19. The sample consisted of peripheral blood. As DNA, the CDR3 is TGTGCCAGCAGCTTAACATCAGTCAATGAGCAGTTCTTC. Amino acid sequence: CASSLTSVNEQFF.